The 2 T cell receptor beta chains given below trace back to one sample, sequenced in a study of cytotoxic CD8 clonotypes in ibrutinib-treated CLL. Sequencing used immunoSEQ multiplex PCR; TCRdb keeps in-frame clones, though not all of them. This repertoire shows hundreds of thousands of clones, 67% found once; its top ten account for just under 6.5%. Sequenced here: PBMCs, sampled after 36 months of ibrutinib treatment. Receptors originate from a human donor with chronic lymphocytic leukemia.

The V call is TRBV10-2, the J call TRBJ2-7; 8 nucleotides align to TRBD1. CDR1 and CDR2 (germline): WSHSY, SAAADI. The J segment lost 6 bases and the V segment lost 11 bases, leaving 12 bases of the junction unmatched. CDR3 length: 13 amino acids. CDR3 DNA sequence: TGCGCCGCCAAGGACAGGGTGGTGGGCGAGCAGTACTTC. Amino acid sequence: CAAKDRVVGEQYF.

CDR3 loop: CASSFGTGAYEQYF. For the CDR3, the DNA is TGTGCCAGCAGCTTTGGGACAGGAGCCTACGAGCAGTACTTC. V is TRBV13 and J is TRBJ2-7; 8 bases agree with TRBD1. The CDR3 is 14 amino acids. V shed 3 bases, J shed 2 bases, and the junction held 3 bases outside the gene matches. Germline V CDR1 and CDR2: PRHDT, FYEKMQ (reference sequence).